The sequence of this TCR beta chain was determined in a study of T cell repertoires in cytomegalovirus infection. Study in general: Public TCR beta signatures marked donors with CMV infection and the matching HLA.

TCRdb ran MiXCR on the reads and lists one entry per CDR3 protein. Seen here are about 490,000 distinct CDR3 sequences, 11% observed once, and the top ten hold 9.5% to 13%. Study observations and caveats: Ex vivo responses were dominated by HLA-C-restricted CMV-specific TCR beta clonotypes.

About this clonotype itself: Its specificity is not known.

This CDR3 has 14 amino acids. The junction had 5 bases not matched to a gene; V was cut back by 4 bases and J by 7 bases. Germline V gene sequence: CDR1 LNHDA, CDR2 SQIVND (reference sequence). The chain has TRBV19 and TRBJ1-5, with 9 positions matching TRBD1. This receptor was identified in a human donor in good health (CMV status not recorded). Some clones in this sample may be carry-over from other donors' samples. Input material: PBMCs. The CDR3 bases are TGTGCCAGTAGTACCGGGACAGGGTTCCAGCCCCAGCATTTT. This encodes CASSTGTGFQPQHF.